This TCR beta chain was sequenced for a study of cytomegalovirus exposure and HLA in healthy donors. Study in general: Samples from HLA-typed donors yielded 65 million to 85 million unique TCRs in an early data release.

The CDR3 loop spans 16 amino acids. Germline V gene data show CDR1 as MNHNS and CDR2 as SASEGT. The V end lost 1 base, the J end lost 3 bases, and 15 bases lay between the germline ends. PCR primers comprised 60 Vbeta and 13 Jbeta primers. Sequencing used immunoSEQ multiplex PCR; TCRdb keeps in-frame clones, though not all of them. The sample has about 60,000 clones, 80% seen once. The chain employs TRBV6-1 and TRBJ2-5; D might be TRBD2 (7 bases). The sample was PBMCs. The TCR was taken from a male donor in good health and CMV-seronegative. This chain's CDR3 is CASSEVPRGAKETQYF. CDR3 in DNA: TGTGCCAGCAGTGAAGTCCCCCGGGGGGCTAAAGAGACCCAGTACTTC.